This is a list of T cell receptor beta chains from one sample in a study of blood T cell repertoires in COVID-19. The method was immunoSEQ multiplex PCR; TCRdb's version includes in-frame clones alone and lacks a portion of them. Here the sample spans around 310,000 clones, roughly nine tenths being singletons. The sequenced material came from PBMCs or T cells enriched from blood (not recorded which). These TCRs come from a woman in her thirties who had recovered from COVID-19. Both conserved end residues are part of each CDR3. The D gene is left open where the match is weak. Size tells how often a clone was seen (once, few, many) or the class of an expanded clone, and some rows leave it out.

DNA,CDR3,J,D,V,size
TGTGCCAGCAGCTCGTCACTAACTAGCGGAATAACCGGGGAGCTGTTTTTT,CASSSSLTSGITGELFF,TRBJ2-2,TRBD2,TRBV5-8,-
TGTGCCAGCAGTTTGAGTTCGTGGACAGGACATTATGGCTACACCTTC,CASSLSSWTGHYGYTF,TRBJ1-2,TRBD1,TRBV28,-
TGTGCCAGTGGTACATTCGAGGGAAACACCATATATTTT,CASGTFEGNTIYF,TRBJ1-3,-,TRBV19,once
TGTGCCAGCAGTTCCCAGGGAGAGACCCAGTACTTC,CASSSQGETQYF,TRBJ2-5,-,TRBV12-3/TRBV12-4,-
TGTGCCAGCAGCTTAGGGACAGCCTCCTACGAGCAGTACTTC,CASSLGTASYEQYF,TRBJ2-7,TRBD1,TRBV7-3,-
TGTGCCAGCTGTGTAGGGGGCTGGGAAGAGACCCAGTACTTC,CASCVGGWEETQYF,TRBJ2-5,TRBD1,TRBV6-6,-
TGTGCCAGCAGCTTGCGAGCGGGGCGCACCGGGGAGCTGTTTTTT,CASSLRAGRTGELFF,TRBJ2-2,TRBD2,TRBV5-4,-
TGTGCCAGCAAAGTCGAGGCTAGCGGCACAGATACGCAGTATTTT,CASKVEASGTDTQYF,TRBJ2-3,-,TRBV6-5,-
TGCAGTGCTTATTCAGGGGTTGGCTACACCTTC,CSAYSGVGYTF,TRBJ1-2,-,TRBV20-1,-
TGTGCCAGCAGCTTGGCTAGCTTTACTGAGCAGTTCTTC,CASSLASFTEQFF,TRBJ2-1,-,TRBV5-6,-
TGTGCCAGCAGTTACACCTTTAGGGGATACGAGCAGTACTTC,CASSYTFRGYEQYF,TRBJ2-7,-,TRBV6-5,-
TGTGCCAGCAGTTATAGCGGGGGGCGGTACGAGCAGTACTTC,CASSYSGGRYEQYF,TRBJ2-7,TRBD2,TRBV6-5,-
TGTGCCAGCAGCGTAAACGGACTAGCGGGAGAGGGCAATGAGCAGTTCTTC,CASSVNGLAGEGNEQFF,TRBJ2-1,TRBD2,TRBV9,-
TGTGCCAGCAGCGTAGGAAGAGGGGACAGGCGTTACGAGCAGTACTTC,CASSVGRGDRRYEQYF,TRBJ2-7,TRBD1,TRBV7-9,-
TGCAGCGTTGACCCCAATTCAGGGAACGCTTTCTTT,CSVDPNSGNAFF,TRBJ1-1,-,TRBV29-1,-
TGCAGCGGGTGGGAGGGCTATGGCTACACCTTC,CSGWEGYGYTF,TRBJ1-2,-,TRBV29-1,-
TGTGCCATCGGGGCTAGCGGGAACGAAAATGAGCAGTTCTTC,CAIGASGNENEQFF,TRBJ2-1,TRBD2,TRBV10-3,-
TGTGCCAGCAGGAAAGGACTCAGCAATCAGCCCCAGCATTTT,CASRKGLSNQPQHF,TRBJ1-5,-,TRBV6-5,-
TGTGCCAGCAGTCACCGGACAGGGGGGGGCTACACCTTC,CASSHRTGGGYTF,TRBJ1-2,TRBD1,TRBV27,-
TGTGCCAGCAGCGTAGGGGGACAGGGGGCGCGGAACACTGAAGCTTTCTTT,CASSVGGQGARNTEAFF,TRBJ1-1,TRBD1,TRBV9,-
TGTGCCAGCAGTTACGATTCTAGCGGGGGAGAGACCCAGTACTTC,CASSYDSSGGETQYF,TRBJ2-5,TRBD2,TRBV6-5,-
TGTGCCATCAAGAATAGAGGGAACACTGAAGCTTTCTTT,CAIKNRGNTEAFF,TRBJ1-1,-,TRBV10-3,few
TGTGCCAGCAGTTATAGGGGGGGTTCTGGCTACACCTTC,CASSYRGGSGYTF,TRBJ1-2,-,TRBV12-3/TRBV12-4,-
TGTGCCAGCAGTCCGACAGGGGGCGTAATCATGAACACTGAAGCTTTCTTT,CASSPTGGVIMNTEAFF,TRBJ1-1,TRBD1,TRBV6-6,-
TGTGCCACCAACGTCGGGGGGGGCCTCTATGGCTACACCTTC,CATNVGGGLYGYTF,TRBJ1-2,-,TRBV19,-
TGCAGCGCCCGGGGGGGCTCCTACGAGCAGTACTTC,CSARGGSYEQYF,TRBJ2-7,TRBD2,TRBV29-1,once
TGTGCCAGCTCACCACGGGTAGACAGGGGGCTCGTCACTGAAGCTTTCTTT,CASSPRVDRGLVTEAFF,TRBJ1-1,TRBD1,TRBV18,-
TGCGCCAGCAGCTTAACAGGGGGCGGTGAAAAACTGTTTTTT,CASSLTGGGEKLFF,TRBJ1-4,TRBD1,TRBV5-1,-
TGCAGCGTTGCTCCCGGACAGTTTGGCTACACCTTC,CSVAPGQFGYTF,TRBJ1-2,-,TRBV29-1,-
TGTGCTAGCAGCTCGGGGACAGGGGCCGGCTACGAGCAGTACTTC,CASSSGTGAGYEQYF,TRBJ2-7,TRBD1,TRBV7-7,-
TGTGCCACCAGCAGAGATCCCCACTTCTTGGCCCAGTACTTC,CATSRDPHFLAQYF,TRBJ2-5,-,TRBV15,-
TGTGCCAGCAGTCCACAGGGGAGTGGGGAGACCCAGTACTTC,CASSPQGSGETQYF,TRBJ2-5,TRBD1,TRBV6-5,-
TGTGCCAGCCACGAGGGCTCTCGATGGCGCTTT,CASHEGSRWRF,TRBJ1-6,-,TRBV19,few
TGTGCCAGCAGTTCAGACAGATATGGCTACACCTTC,CASSSDRYGYTF,TRBJ1-2,-,TRBV27,-
TGTGCCAGCAGCCAAGACATCCCTAGCGCAGAATACAATGAGCAGTTCTTC,CASSQDIPSAEYNEQFF,TRBJ2-1,-,TRBV3-1/TRBV3-2,-
TGTGCCAGCAGTCCGCGATTAGCGACCCTTAATGGGCCAGATACGCAGTATTTT,CASSPRLATLNGPDTQYF,TRBJ2-3,-,TRBV27,-
TGTGCCAGCAGCCTCAGGGATGGCTATGGCTACACCTTC,CASSLRDGYGYTF,TRBJ1-2,-,TRBV6-6,-
TGTGCCACCAGCAGAGATCTCCTAGCGGGAGCAACCGGGGAGCTGTTTTTT,CATSRDLLAGATGELFF,TRBJ2-2,TRBD2,TRBV15,-
TGCGCCAGCAGCCCGACTTCCTCCCACCCTTACGAGCAGTACTTC,CASSPTSSHPYEQYF,TRBJ2-7,-,TRBV5-1,once
TGTGCCAGCAGCCCCGAAGGGGGGGGGTACAATGAGCAGTTCTTC,CASSPEGGGYNEQFF,TRBJ2-1,-,TRBV11-2,few
TGTGCCAGCAGCGTAGATGGGCAGGGTAGCTACACCTTC,CASSVDGQGSYTF,TRBJ1-2,-,TRBV9,-
TGTGCCTGGAGTGTAGCCGGGACAGGGAATTCACCCCTCCACTTT,CAWSVAGTGNSPLHF,TRBJ1-6,TRBD1,TRBV30,few
TGTGCCAGCAGTAGCCGACACCTCGTCGAGCAGTACTTC,CASSSRHLVEQYF,TRBJ2-7,-,TRBV28,-
TGTGCCAGCAGCTGGACAGCGACTAACTATGGCTACACCTTC,CASSWTATNYGYTF,TRBJ1-2,-,TRBV28,-
TGTGCCAGCAGCAAAGGGGGGCTAGCGGTCTACAATGAGCAGTTCTTC,CASSKGGLAVYNEQFF,TRBJ2-1,-,TRBV11-3,-
TGTGCCACCAGCAGGGCGATAGCGGGTACCCTCCGTTTAGAGCAGTTCTTC,CATSRAIAGTLRLEQFF,TRBJ2-1,TRBD2,TRBV15,-
TGTGCCAGCAGCCCTAGTGGGACAGGGTGGTATGGCTACACCTTC,CASSPSGTGWYGYTF,TRBJ1-2,TRBD1,TRBV28,-
TGTGCCAGCAGTCCCGGGACTAGCGGGAGTGGGGCGAGCTCCTACAATGAGCAGTTCTTC,CASSPGTSGSGASSYNEQFF,TRBJ2-1,TRBD2,TRBV6-6,-
TGTGCCAGCAGTCCTTACAGGGGGCGGGATCAGCCCCAGCATTTT,CASSPYRGRDQPQHF,TRBJ1-5,TRBD1,TRBV27,-
TGTGCCAGCAGTTATGGGACAGCTAGCGAGCAGTACTTC,CASSYGTASEQYF,TRBJ2-7,TRBD1,TRBV27,-
TGTGCCATCAGTGAATCACAGGGGGTTACCGGCACTGAAGCTTTCTTT,CAISESQGVTGTEAFF,TRBJ1-1,TRBD1,TRBV10-3,-
TGTGCCAGCACCCAGTCAGGGTCTGGAAACACCATATATTTT,CASTQSGSGNTIYF,TRBJ1-3,-,TRBV9,-
TGCAGCGTTGGGCTAGCGTCGACCTACGAGCAGTACTTC,CSVGLASTYEQYF,TRBJ2-7,-,TRBV29-1,-
TGTGCCAGCTCACCACTACAGGGGTTCCCCCGAAACACCATATATTTT,CASSPLQGFPRNTIYF,TRBJ1-3,TRBD1,TRBV18,-
TGTGCTAGTGGTTTGGTTCTAGCGGGACGGGTAGATACGCAGTATTTT,CASGLVLAGRVDTQYF,TRBJ2-3,TRBD2,TRBV12-5,-